These 3 T cell receptor beta chains originate from one sample sequenced in a study of cytomegalovirus exposure and HLA in healthy donors (dated by TCRdb to 2015 to 2018). Libraries came from the immunoSEQ multiplex PCR assay. For the multiplex PCR, a mixture combining 60 forward primers for TCR Vbeta segments and 13 reverse primers for TCR Jbeta segments was used. This immuneACCESS table, as held by TCRdb, lists in-frame sequences with V and J called but not all clones. Of the missing ones, under half trace to an unresolved V gene in checked studies; the others have no known cause. Across this sample there are just over 150,000 clones, with roughly 84% seen only once. About 6.8% of the sample rests with the top ten. Sequencing was done on a sample of PBMCs. These receptors were collected from a man in his fifties in good health and CMV-seropositive.

J is TRBJ2-3 and V is TRBV6-6, with 8 nucleotides matching TRBD1. This CDR3 comprises 13 residues. The trim removed 6 bases at V and 5 bases at J, leaving 4 bases unmatched. Germline loops: CDR1 MNHNY, CDR2 SVGAGI (reference sequence). CDR3 DNA: TGTGCCAGCAGCTACAGGGGGAGAGATACGCAGTATTTT. Amino acid sequence: CASSYRGRDTQYF.

The table lists this clone with a count of one. This chain joins TRBV25-1 and TRBJ2-1; tentatively, D is TRBD2 (6 bases). V gave up 4 bases and J gave up 0 bases, with 13 bases separating them. CDR1 is MGHDK, CDR2 SYGVNS, per germline. The CDR3 contains 16 residues. DNA for the CDR3: TGTGCCAGCAGTGTCCGTCGGGGGAGCTCCTACAATGAGCAGTTCTTC. Translated, it gives CASSVRRGSSYNEQFF.

This chain links TRBV6-6 with TRBJ1-3, with D uncertain. CDR1 is MNHNY, CDR2 SVGAGI, per germline (reference sequence). CDR3 length equals 15 residues. The V gene lost 6 bases and the J gene lost 6 bases, with 18 bases spanning the gap. CDR3 coding DNA: TGTGCCAGCAGGCAGCGGTCCCCTGGGGAAAACACCATATATTTT. It is translated as CASRQRSPGENTIYF.